A selection of T cell receptor beta chains follows, all from one sample in a study of blood T cell repertoires in COVID-19. The table came from immunoSEQ multiplex PCR; TCRdb's copy has only in-frame clones and leaves some out. The table lists fewer than 200,000 clones, roughly 91% of them singletons, with 5.5% to 7% in the top ten. The sequencing input was peripheral blood. The receptors stem from a man aged 35 to 55 with active or convalescent COVID-19. Both conserved end residues are part of each CDR3. A D gene is named only where the DNA matches it firmly. Clone size is shown for a subset of rows, as once, few, many or a class of expanded clone.

>TRBD2|TRBV3-1/TRBV3-2|.|16|TRBJ2-5
CASSQVTSGRVETQYF
TGTGCCAGCAGCCAAGTGACTAGCGGGAGGGTTGAGACCCAGTACTTC
>TRBD1|TRBV6-5|once|15|TRBJ1-1
CASSNRGALNTEAFF
TGTGCCAGCAGTAACAGGGGGGCCTTGAACACTGAAGCTTTCTTT
>TRBD1|TRBV28|.|13|TRBJ2-7
CASSWDRPYEQYF
TGTGCCAGCTCTTGGGACAGACCCTACGAGCAGTACTTC
>.|TRBV18|.|13|TRBJ2-1
CASSPYQYNEQFF
TGTGCCAGCTCACCTTACCAGTACAATGAGCAGTTCTTC
>TRBD1|TRBV6-5|.|14|TRBJ2-2
CASGRRGPTGELFF
TGTGCCAGCGGGCGCAGGGGGCCCACCGGGGAGCTGTTTTTT
>TRBD1|TRBV6-4|.|15|TRBJ2-1
CASSRQGSAYNEQFF
TGTGCCAGCAGCAGACAGGGTAGCGCCTACAATGAGCAGTTCTTC
>TRBD1|TRBV19|once|14|TRBJ1-3
CASSLLQGIATIYF
TGTGCCAGTAGTTTACTACAGGGGATCGCCACCATATATTTT
>.|TRBV18|.|13|TRBJ2-7
CASSPPGSYEQYF
TGTGCCAGCTCACCCCCGGGCTCCTACGAGCAGTACTTC
>.|TRBV6-6|.|13|TRBJ2-2
CASRQVDTGELFF
TGTGCCAGCCGGCAGGTGGACACCGGGGAGCTGTTTTTT
>TRBD1|TRBV6-2/TRBV6-3|.|17|TRBJ2-6
CASSYRGLGAGANVLTF
TGTGCCAGCAGTTACAGGGGGCTGGGAGCTGGGGCCAACGTCCTGACTTTC
>.|TRBV4-1|.|14|TRBJ2-1
CASSLTSLSNEQFF
TGCGCCAGCAGCCTGACTAGTCTTAGCAATGAGCAGTTCTTC
>TRBD1|TRBV7-9|.|15|TRBJ1-6
CASSIRTGENSPLHF
TGTGCCAGCAGCATACGGACAGGCGAGAATTCACCCCTCCACTTT
>.|TRBV18|.|14|TRBJ1-3
CASSPPTQGNTIYF
TGTGCCAGCTCACCCCCGACACAGGGAAACACCATATATTTT
>.|TRBV19|.|12|TRBJ1-5
CASSEGDQPQHF
TGTGCCAGTAGCGAGGGGGATCAGCCCCAGCATTTT
>.|TRBV11-2|once|13|TRBJ1-5
CASSFSDSQPQHF
TGTGCCAGCAGCTTCTCCGACAGTCAGCCCCAGCATTTT
>.|TRBV4-2|.|13|TRBJ2-1
CASSQDPGVEQFF
TGTGCCAGCAGCCAAGATCCAGGGGTAGAGCAGTTCTTC
>.|TRBV27|once|14|TRBJ1-2
CASSSSDRLYGYTF
TGTGCCAGCAGTTCCTCCGACAGGTTATATGGCTACACCTTC
>.|TRBV6-4|.|17|TRBJ2-5
CASRALRQAPVQETQYF
TGTGCCAGCAGGGCCCTACGACAGGCGCCTGTCCAAGAGACCCAGTACTTC
>.|TRBV5-5|.|13|TRBJ2-1
CASSLFGDNEQFF
TGTGCCAGCAGCTTGTTTGGAGACAATGAGCAGTTCTTC
>.|TRBV30|once|14|TRBJ1-5
CAWSPTGINQPQHF
TGTGCCTGGAGTCCTACAGGGATAAATCAGCCCCAGCATTTT
>.|TRBV6-1|.|14|TRBJ2-7
CASSELLVSYEQYF
TGTGCCAGCAGTGAACTACTAGTCTCCTACGAGCAGTACTTC
>TRBD2|TRBV19|.|17|TRBJ2-3
CASSIGGLAGTTDTQYF
TGTGCCAGTAGTATAGGGGGCCTAGCGGGGACCACAGATACGCAGTATTTT
>TRBD1|TRBV29-1|once|15|TRBJ2-7
CSVGRATGRTYEQYF
TGCAGCGTTGGGAGAGCGACAGGGCGAACCTACGAGCAGTACTTC
>TRBD1|TRBV29-1|.|12|TRBJ1-2
CSVAQGAGGYTF
TGCAGCGTCGCACAGGGGGCGGGTGGCTACACCTTC
>.|TRBV11-2|once|14|TRBJ1-2
CASSLVGGRDGYTF
TGTGCCAGCAGCTTAGTTGGGGGGAGAGATGGTTACACCTTC
>TRBD2|TRBV19|.|15|TRBJ2-7
CASSPIAGGLYEQYF
TGTGCCAGTAGCCCTATAGCGGGAGGGCTCTACGAGCAGTACTTC
>.|TRBV11-3|.|15|TRBJ1-1
CASSFSGFGNTEAFF
TGTGCCAGCAGCTTTTCGGGGTTCGGGAACACTGAAGCTTTCTTT
>TRBD1|TRBV6-6|.|16|TRBJ1-1
CASSAGTGGGYTEAFF
TGTGCCAGCAGCGCCGGGACAGGGGGAGGTTACACTGAAGCTTTCTTT
>TRBD1|TRBV6-1|.|15|TRBJ1-1
CASSEWPGGVKKAFF
TGTGCCAGCAGTGAATGGCCAGGGGGCGTGAAAAAAGCTTTCTTT
>.|TRBV3-1/TRBV3-2|.|16|TRBJ1-3
CASSQPGGEFGNTIYF
TGTGCCAGCAGCCAACCTGGAGGGGAATTTGGAAACACCATATATTTT
>TRBD1|TRBV7-2|.|16|TRBJ1-4
CASSWGQVGTNEKLFF
TGTGCCAGCAGCTGGGGACAGGTTGGAACTAATGAAAAACTGTTTTTT
>TRBD1|TRBV25-1|.|13|TRBJ1-2
CASSEHRGYGYTF
TGTGCCAGCAGTGAACACAGGGGCTATGGCTACACCTTC
>.|TRBV4-1|.|15|TRBJ1-2
CASSQDPGGNYGYTF
TGCGCCAGCAGCCAAGATCCTGGCGGTAACTATGGCTACACCTTC
>.|TRBV29-1|.|12|TRBJ1-5
CSVEGRNQPQHF
TGCAGCGTTGAAGGCAGGAATCAGCCCCAGCATTTT
>.|TRBV19|.|13|TRBJ1-5
CASTQAGNQPQHF
TGTGCCAGTACACAGGCGGGCAATCAGCCCCAGCATTTT
>TRBD1|TRBV2|.|14|TRBJ1-1
CASRSDRATTEAFF
TGTGCCAGCAGGTCGGACAGGGCCACCACTGAAGCTTTCTTT
>TRBD1|TRBV6-5|.|15|TRBJ1-2
CASSPTGQGSYGYTF
TGTGCCAGCAGTCCAACAGGACAGGGGTCCTATGGCTACACCTTC
>TRBD2|TRBV11-2|.|15|TRBJ2-5
CASSHVVVGGETQYF
TGTGCCAGCAGCCACGTCGTAGTGGGAGGGGAGACCCAGTACTTC
>.|TRBV7-9|once|17|TRBJ1-1
CASSPMTGRRGDTEAFF
TGTGCCAGCTCCCCTATGACAGGACGGCGAGGGGACACTGAAGCTTTCTTT
>.|TRBV5-1|.|15|TRBJ2-7
CASSLEGGLGYEQYF
TGCGCCAGCAGCTTGGAGGGGGGGCTTGGGTACGAGCAGTACTTC
>TRBD1|TRBV19|.|16|TRBJ1-5
CASKPGTGYSNQPQHF
TGTGCCAGTAAACCCGGGACAGGGTATAGCAATCAGCCCCAGCATTTT
>TRBD2|TRBV5-1|.|18|TRBJ2-5
CASSPQVTSGRALETQYF
TGCGCCAGCAGCCCGCAGGTGACTAGCGGGAGGGCGTTGGAGACCCAGTACTTC
>.|TRBV28|.|12|TRBJ1-2
CASSFPRRGYTF
TGTGCCAGCAGTTTTCCCCGGCGGGGCTACACCTTC
>TRBD1|TRBV19|few|15|TRBJ2-7
CASSTPRQGTYEQYF
TGTGCCAGTAGTACCCCCCGACAGGGGACCTACGAGCAGTACTTC
>.|TRBV19|.|13|TRBJ1-6
CASSDSYNSPLHF
TGTGCCAGTAGTGACAGCTATAATTCACCCCTCCACTTT
>.|TRBV18|.|14|TRBJ2-5
CASSPGGGEETQYF
TGTGCCAGCTCACCAGGAGGAGGCGAAGAGACCCAGTACTTC
>.|TRBV6-6|.|15|TRBJ1-3
CASRPTLNSGNTIYF
TGTGCCAGCAGACCTACTTTAAACTCTGGAAACACCATATATTTT
>TRBD1|TRBV25-1|.|15|TRBJ2-1
CASSGLGQGYNEQFF
TGTGCCAGCAGTGGGCTTGGACAGGGGTACAATGAGCAGTTCTTC
>.|TRBV6-5|once|14|TRBJ1-1
CASERRGDNTEAFF
TGTGCCAGCGAGCGCAGGGGAGATAACACTGAAGCTTTCTTT
>.|TRBV30|.|14|TRBJ2-7
CACSSLAEPYEQYF
TGTGCCTGTTCCTCCTTAGCGGAGCCCTACGAGCAGTACTTC